The sequence of this T cell receptor beta chain was determined in a study of T-cell memory formation after mild COVID-19. Study results and limitations: Day 15 to 85 contracting clones showed balanced CD4/CD8; later expanders leaned CD4+.

One entry per CDR3 protein results from TCRdb running MiXCR on the 5' RACE reads. In the table there are 250,000 to 300,000 distinct CDR3 sequences, 16% of which are singletons. Trimming cost V 1 base and J 1 base; bases outside gene matches: 3. Germline CDR1 reads LGHNA; CDR2 reads YSLEER. This CDR3 contains 16 residues. This clonotype was detected only a few times. Its antigen is currently unknown. J is TRBJ2-2 and V is TRBV4-3; TRBD1 aligns across 7 bases. Material for sequencing was PBMCs or a T cell subset sorted from them (not recorded which). The receptor was isolated from a man younger than 35 who had mild COVID-19 (a few samples of this study predate the infection). Cell type and time point are not known. CDR3 protein: CASSQGDSWNTGELFF. The CDR3 bases are TGCGCCAGCAGCCAAGGGGACAGTTGGAACACCGGGGAGCTGTTTTTT.